The next 15 T cell receptor beta chains were all read from a single sample in a study of cytomegalovirus exposure and HLA in healthy donors (dated by TCRdb to about 2017). Library creation used the immunoSEQ multiplex PCR assay. The multiplex PCR relied on a mix of 60 forward primers for TCR Vbeta segments and 13 reverse primers for TCR Jbeta segments. As stored in TCRdb, this immuneACCESS dataset retains in-frame rearrangements with V and J assigned. A fraction of the clones does not appear; measured against another copy, unresolved V genes explain less than half of the discrepancy, and the remainder lacks a known reason. The sample table contains roughly 100,000 clones; only one count was recorded for approximately 76% of them. The ten largest clones capture roughly 19% of the sample. Sequencing input: PBMCs. The receptors were sampled from a woman between 55 and 75 years old in good health and CMV-seropositive.

V and J are TRBV11-2 and TRBJ1-3; D gene uncertain. The ends were cut back, 3 bases at V and 7 bases at J, with 7 bases in the middle. Germline CDR1 SGHAT, CDR2 FQNNGV. The CDR3 totals 12 residues. The DNA for the CDR3 is TGTGCCAGCAGCTTGAATCGGAACACCATATATTTT. Translated, it gives CASSLNRNTIYF.

This rearrangement joins TRBV20-1 to TRBJ1-2; D gene uncertain. Germline CDR1 is DFQATT and CDR2 is SNEGSKA (reference sequence). Trimming removed 3 bases at V and 8 bases at J, with 7 bases between. CDR3 length: 10 amino acids. CDR3 DNA sequence: TGCAGTGCTAGTACCCGGGGCTACACCTTC. Its translation: CSASTRGYTF.

This rearrangement joins TRBV7-9 to TRBJ1-6; D gene unclear. This CDR3 has 14 residues. Trimming stripped 6 bases from V and 7 bases from J, with 13 bases between. The V gene's germline CDR1 is SEHNR and CDR2 FQNEAQ (reference sequence). CDR3 DNA sequence: TGTGCCAGCAGTTCGGACGGAGGGAATTCACCCCTCCACTTT. Amino acid sequence: CASSSDGGNSPLHF. Variable domain in full (rest from reference TRBV7-9 and TRBJ1-6): DTGVSQNPRHKITKRGQNVTFRCDPISEHNRLYWYRQTLGQGPEFLTYFQNEAQLEKSRLLSDRFSAERPKGSFSTLEIQRTEQGDSAMYLCASSSDGGNSPLHFGNGTRLTVT.

The chain has TRBV20-1 and TRBJ2-5, with D uncertain. Germline V gene data show CDR1 as DFQATT and CDR2 as SNEGSKA (reference sequence). Trimming stripped 5 bases from V and 6 bases from J, with 10 bases between. CDR3 length: 11 residues. CDR3 DNA sequence: TGCAGTGCTTACACAACGCAGACCCAGTACTTC. The encoded protein is CSAYTTQTQYF.

The chain has TRBV19 and TRBJ1-5; D unresolved. Trimming shortened V by 7 bases and J by 3 bases, and 10 bases separated the two germline ends. This CDR3 region has 13 residues. Germline V gene data show CDR1 as LNHDA and CDR2 as SQIVND (reference sequence). The CDR3 sequence: CASTGVNNQPQHF. Here the CDR3 DNA reads TGTGCCAGTACCGGGGTTAACAATCAGCCCCAGCATTTT.

The rearrangement uses TRBV5-5 and TRBJ1-1; D is perhaps TRBD1 (5 bases). The CDR3 runs 12 residues. Between the trimmed V and J ends, which lost 4 bases and 3 bases, there was a span of 7 bases. CDR1 is SGHKS, CDR2 YYEKEE, per germline (reference sequence). DNA for the CDR3: TGTGCCAGCAGCCCAGGGTACACTGAAGCTTTCTTT. This encodes CASSPGYTEAFF.

The chain uses TRBV5-8 and TRBJ1-5; TRBD1 is a possible D gene (5 bases). CDR1 is SGHTS, CDR2 YDEGEE, per germline. Trimming pared 3 bases from V and 4 bases from J, leaving 11 bases between. The CDR3 has 14 residues. The CDR3 bases are TGTGCCAGCAGCTGGGGCGCAGGGAATCAGCCCCAGCATTTT. Translation gives CASSWGAGNQPQHF.

The chain has TRBV28 and TRBJ2-5, with 12 bases identical to TRBD1. The DNA end favors TRBJ2-7, so the J call may be wrong. The CDR3 loop spans 15 amino acids. Germline CDR1 reads MDHEN; CDR2 reads SYDVKM. The CDR3 spells CASSSPGQGAYEQYF. The CDR3 region has the DNA TGTGCCAGCAGCTCACCGGGACAGGGGGCTTACGAGCAGTACTTC.

CDR3: CAWSHRGQGIDTQYF. Written as DNA, the CDR3 is TGTGCCTGGTCTCACCGGGGACAGGGAATTGATACGCAGTATTTT. The V and J genes are TRBV30 and TRBJ2-3, with TRBD1 matching over 9 bases. CDR1 and CDR2 (germline): GTSNPN, SVGIG (reference sequence). CDR3 length equals 15 residues. The J segment lost 6 bases and the V segment lost 5 bases, leaving 12 bases of the junction unmatched.

This chain's CDR3 is CASSEASRYEQYF. CDR3 in DNA: TGTGCCAGCAGTGAAGCGTCCCGCTACGAGCAGTACTTC. The chain couples TRBV6-1 to TRBJ2-5; D gene uncertain. Near its end, the DNA agrees better with TRBJ2-7, so the J call may be wrong. The length of the CDR3 is 13 residues. Germline V gives CDR1 MNHNS, CDR2 SASEGT.

In this sample, this clone turned up once. V and J are TRBV12-5 and TRBJ2-2; 11 nucleotides match TRBD2. V was pared by 3 bases and J by 4 bases, with 7 bases of the junction left unmatched. The V gene's germline CDR1 is LGHNT and CDR2 FRNRAP. The CDR3 runs 17 residues. The CDR3 DNA reads TGTGCTAGTGGTTTACTAGCGGGAGATGGAGCCACCGGGGAGCTGTTTTTT. As protein: CASGLLAGDGATGELFF.

The chain couples TRBV19 to TRBJ2-2; D might be TRBD2 (5 bases). The CDR3 loop spans 16 amino acids. The germline V and J ends were trimmed by 4 bases and 7 bases, with 19 bases remaining between them. CDR1 and CDR2 (germline): LNHDA, SQIVND (reference sequence). CDR3 sequence: CASSRFLGASGGELFF. CDR3 nucleotide sequence: TGTGCCAGTAGTAGGTTTTTGGGAGCGTCGGGCGGGGAGCTGTTTTTT.

The V and J genes are TRBV2 and TRBJ1-1; D unclear. From germline, CDR1 is SNHLY and CDR2 FYNNEI. This CDR3 spans 16 amino acids. V was cut by 3 bases and J by 4 bases, with 18 bases left in between. The CDR3 bases are TGTGCCAGCAGTGAGGGTGGGTTTACTGAGGGCACTGAAGCTTTCTTT. Residues: CASSEGGFTEGTEAFF.

The chain links TRBV27 to TRBJ2-1; perhaps TRBD2 as D (7 bases). Germline V gives CDR1 MNHEY, CDR2 SMNVEV (reference sequence). This CDR3 region has 15 residues. Trimming took 6 bases from V and 2 from J, leaving 14 bases between them. Written as DNA, the CDR3 is TGTGCCAGCAGGGGGGGGGCGGGCCCCTACAATGAGCAGTTCTTC. The encoded protein is CASRGGAGPYNEQFF.

The rearrangement links TRBV19 to TRBJ2-3; 11 nucleotides agree with TRBD2. V lost 8 bases, J lost 4 bases, and 8 bases stayed unmatched. CDR1 is LNHDA, CDR2 SQIVND, per germline (reference sequence). This CDR3 has 15 residues. The CDR3 loop reads CASCSSGRAPDTQYF. CDR3 in DNA: TGTGCCAGTTGTAGTAGCGGGAGGGCCCCAGATACGCAGTATTTT.